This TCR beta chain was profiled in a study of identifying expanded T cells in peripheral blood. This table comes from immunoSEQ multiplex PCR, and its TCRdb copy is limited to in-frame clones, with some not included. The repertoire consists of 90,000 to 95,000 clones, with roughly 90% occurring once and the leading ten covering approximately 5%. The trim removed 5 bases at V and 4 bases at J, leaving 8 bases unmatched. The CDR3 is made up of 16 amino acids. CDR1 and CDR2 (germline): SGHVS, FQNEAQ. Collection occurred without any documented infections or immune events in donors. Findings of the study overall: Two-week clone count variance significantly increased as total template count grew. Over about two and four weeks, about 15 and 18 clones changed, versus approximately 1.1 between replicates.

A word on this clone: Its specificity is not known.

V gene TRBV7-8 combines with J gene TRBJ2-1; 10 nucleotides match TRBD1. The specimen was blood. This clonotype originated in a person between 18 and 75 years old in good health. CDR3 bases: TGTGCCAGCAGCCCCCAGCCGGGACAGGGGTACAATGAGCAGTTCTTC. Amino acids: CASSPQPGQGYNEQFF.